The 4 T cell receptor beta chains presented below share a single source sample, sequenced in a study of blood T cell repertoires in COVID-19. Measured with immunoSEQ multiplex PCR; TCRdb has only the in-frame clones, and not every one. Here the sample spans approximately 130,000 clones, under 85% being singletons. The material sequenced was PBMCs or T cells enriched from blood (not recorded which). The receptors here all came from a man aged 30 to 39 who had recovered from COVID-19.

The chain carries TRBV10-3 and TRBJ2-7; 7 bases are a match to TRBD2. CDR1 is ENHRY, CDR2 SYGVKD, per germline. The V segment lost 2 bases and the J segment 7 bases; nucleotides outside the gene matches: 11. The CDR3 length is 15 residues. As DNA, the CDR3 is TGTGCCATCAGTGAGGGGGCTAGCGGTAAGGTGGAGCAGTACTTC. Translation gives CAISEGASGKVEQYF.

This sequence joins TRBV7-3 and TRBJ2-6; TRBD1 might be the D (5 bases). The CDR3 is 20 amino acids. Germline V gene lookup returns CDR1 SGHTA and CDR2 FQGTGA. Trimming took off 5 bases at V and 2 bases at J, with 25 bases between the two ends. CDR3 residues: CASSQRSRALEETGANVLTF. CDR3 sequence (DNA): TGTGCCAGCAGCCAACGTTCCAGGGCACTTGAAGAAACTGGGGCCAACGTCCTGACTTTC.

This sequence joins TRBV25-1 and TRBJ2-3; 11 nucleotides align to TRBD2. Unmatched junction bases numbered 10, after V lost 7 bases and J lost 4 bases. The CDR3 has 16 residues. Germline loops: CDR1 MGHDK, CDR2 SYGVNS. CDR3 protein: CASTLSLAGGPDTQYF. The CDR3 nucleotides read TGTGCCAGCACCCTATCCCTAGCGGGAGGCCCAGATACGCAGTATTTT.

The chain couples TRBV19 to TRBJ2-3; TRBD2 matches 9 bases. The CDR3 is 16 amino acids. CDR1 is LNHDA and CDR2 is SQIVND in the germline V gene (reference sequence). The V gene end was trimmed by 4 bases and the J gene end by 2 bases; junction bases not matched to a gene: 7. The CDR3 nucleotides are TGTGCCAGTAGTACCCAGACTAGCGGAAACACAGATACGCAGTATTTT. As protein: CASSTQTSGNTDTQYF.